Below, 29 T cell receptor beta chains from the same sample are listed, as sequenced in a study of blood T cell repertoires in COVID-19. Sequencing was performed with immunoSEQ multiplex PCR; in TCRdb, only in-frame clones are kept and a portion is missing. The sample lists about 260,000 clones; over 70% were seen once. Source material: peripheral blood. Receptors originate from a woman between 65 and 79 years old with COVID-19, enrolled during active disease.

The chain recombines TRBV6-5 with TRBJ2-2, with TRBD1 matching 7 bases. V gave up 5 bases and J gave up 3 bases; unmatched junction bases: 6. The CDR3 runs to 15 residues. Looked up from germline, CDR1 is MNHEY and CDR2 is SVGAGI. This CDR3 is CASSLRQGDTGELFF. CDR3 DNA sequence: TGTGCCAGCAGTCTGAGACAGGGAGACACCGGGGAGCTGTTTTTT.

This clone was recorded once. The J gene is TRBJ2-1, the V gene TRBV5-1; the D gene is possibly TRBD1 (6 bases). There are 17 residues in the CDR3. Looked up from germline, CDR1 is SGHRS and CDR2 is YFSETQ. Trimming pared 1 base from V and 4 bases from J, leaving 18 bases between. Here the CDR3 DNA reads TGCGCCAGCAGCTTGAGTTCCCCACAGGGATCATACAATGAGCAGTTCTTC. Its translation is CASSLSSPQGSYNEQFF.

The chain recombines TRBV11-1 with TRBJ2-7; D is perhaps TRBD2 (6 bases). The CDR3 runs to 14 residues. Trimming removed 6 bases from V and 6 bases from J, with 18 bases in between. Germline V gene lookup returns CDR1 SGHAT and CDR2 FQDESV (reference sequence). CDR3 residues: CASRSLGQGGEQYF. The CDR3 nucleotides read TGTGCCAGCAGGTCTTTGGGGCAGGGAGGCGAGCAGTACTTC.

The J gene is TRBJ2-1, the V gene TRBV21-1; the table's D gene call, TRBD1, was not cross checked with the DNA. TRBV21-1 counts as a pseudogene. This CDR3 has 16 residues. The CDR3 DNA follows: TGTGCCAGCAGCACCATCAGGGGAACCAAATACAATGAGCAGTTCTTC. As protein: CASSTIRGTKYNEQFF.

The chain uses TRBV5-6 and TRBJ2-5, with D possibly matching TRBD1 (6 bases). Trimming took 4 bases from V and 5 from J, leaving 15 bases between them. Germline-derived CDR1 and CDR2 are SGHDT and YYEEEE. The CDR3 covers 14 residues. CDR3 region: CASSPAAGDETQYF. In DNA, the CDR3 is TGTGCCAGCAGCCCGGCCGCAGGGGACGAGACCCAGTACTTC. The full variable domain, with the rest looked up from reference TRBV5-6 and TRBJ2-5, is DAGVTQSPTHLIKTRGQQVTLRCSPKSGHDTVSWYQQALGQGPQFIFQYYEEEERQRGNFPDRFSGHQFPNYSSELNVNALLLGDSALYLCASSPAAGDETQYFGPGTRLLVL.

The gene calls are TRBV28 and TRBJ2-3; 10 positions match TRBD1. Germline-derived CDR1 and CDR2 are MDHEN and SYDVKM. The CDR3 is 15 residues long. V lost 5 bases and J lost 6; bases outside the gene matches: 8. CDR3 nucleotide sequence: TGTGCCAGCAGTGCCCCCGGGACAGGGGACGATACGCAGTATTTT. Its protein product is CASSAPGTGDDTQYF.

Written as DNA, the CDR3 is TGCAGTGCTGCGAGTGGGTACTTC. It translates to CSAASGYF. The chain links TRBV20-1 to TRBJ2-7, with no clear D. Germline V gene sequence: CDR1 DFQATT, CDR2 SNEGSKA (reference sequence). The CDR3 runs 8 residues. V lost 5 bases and J lost 12, with 8 bases in between.

This clone has just one count. The chain combines TRBV13 with TRBJ2-5; D is perhaps TRBD2 (7 bases). The CDR3 length is 14 residues. Looked up from germline, CDR1 is PRHDT and CDR2 is FYEKMQ (reference sequence). Trimming pared 5 bases from V and 3 bases from J, leaving 13 bases between. The DNA of the CDR3 is TGTGCCAGCAGCCCCCAGGGGACTAAAGAGACCCAGTACTTC. Translation gives CASSPQGTKETQYF.

V gene TRBV7-2 combines with J gene TRBJ2-7; TRBD2 matches at 13 bases. This CDR3 contains 16 residues. Germline V lookup: CDR1 SGHTA, CDR2 FQGNSA. The J segment lost 4 bases and the V segment lost 5 bases, leaving 8 bases of the junction unmatched. The CDR3 region is CASSAQTSGRLYEQYF. DNA of the CDR3: TGTGCCAGCAGCGCGCAGACTAGCGGGAGGTTATACGAGCAGTACTTC.

The chain links TRBV6-5 to TRBJ1-4; the D gene is possibly TRBD1 (6 bases). Germline V lookup: CDR1 MNHEY, CDR2 SVGAGI. The length of the CDR3 is 13 residues. The V and J ends lost 5 bases and 8 bases respectively, with 12 bases between them. The CDR3 is CASSLQRGEKLFF. The DNA for the CDR3 is TGTGCCAGCAGTCTACAAAGGGGGGAAAAACTGTTTTTT.

The chain uses TRBV3-1 (or the pseudogene TRBV3-2) and TRBJ2-3; the D gene is possibly TRBD2 (6 bases). Trimming stripped 2 bases from V and 0 bases from J, with 9 bases between. The CDR3 runs 15 residues. Germline V gene sequence: CDR1 LGHDT, CDR2 YNNKEL (reference sequence). The CDR3 nucleotides read TGTGCCAGCAGCCAAAATAGCGGTAGCACAGATACGCAGTATTTT. It yields the protein CASSQNSGSTDTQYF.

This rearrangement joins TRBV18 to TRBJ2-3, with unresolved D. The ends were cut back, 3 bases at V and 3 bases at J, with 10 bases in the middle. This CDR3 spans 14 amino acids. From germline, CDR1 is KGHSH and CDR2 LQKENI. The CDR3 reads CASSPTPLTDTQYF. DNA of the CDR3: TGTGCCAGCTCACCTACTCCGCTGACAGATACGCAGTATTTT. Complete variable domain (other parts from reference TRBV18 and TRBJ2-3): NAGVMQNPRHLVRRRGQEARLRCSPMKGHSHVYWYRQLPEEGLKFMVYLQKENIIDESGMPKERFSAEFPKEGPSILRIQQVVRGDSAAYFCASSPTPLTDTQYFGPGTRLTVL.

J is TRBJ1-2 and V is TRBV5-8; 10 nucleotides agree with TRBD1. In germline, CDR1 is SGHTS, CDR2 YDEGEE. V was clipped by 4 bases and J by 1 base; unmatched bases: 13. CDR3 length: 18 amino acids. The CDR3 sequence is CASSRLGTGVFGNYGYTF. CDR3 bases: TGTGCCAGCAGCCGGCTTGGGACAGGGGTTTTTGGTAACTATGGCTACACCTTC.

For the CDR3, the DNA is TGCGCCAGCAGCCAGCTTGTTGGAGCGTCCCACGGGGAGCTGTTTTTT. Its translation is CASSQLVGASHGELFF. The rearrangement links TRBV4-1 to TRBJ2-2, with D uncertain. V lost 3 bases and J 7 bases, leaving 18 bases between the germline ends. This CDR3 has 16 amino acids. CDR1 is MGHRA, CDR2 YSYEKL, per germline.

This clone was detected once. The genes are TRBV30 and TRBJ1-3; D not resolved. CDR3 length equals 15 residues. Germline loops: CDR1 GTSNPN, CDR2 SVGIG (reference sequence). V dropped 2 bases and J dropped 4 bases, with 15 bases sitting between them. This CDR3 is CAWSRAAVPGNTIYF. The CDR3 DNA sequence: TGTGCCTGGAGTCGTGCGGCAGTCCCCGGAAACACCATATATTTT. The full variable domain, completed using reference TRBV30 and TRBJ1-3, is SQTIHQWPATLVQPVGSPLSLECTVEGTSNPNLYWYRQAAGRGLQLLFYSVGIGQISSEVPQNLSASRPQDRQFILSSKKLLLSDSGFYLCAWSRAAVPGNTIYFGEGSWLTVV.

V is TRBV20-1 and J is TRBJ2-3, with 7 bases identical to TRBD1. Germline V gene sequence: CDR1 DFQATT, CDR2 SNEGSKA (reference sequence). This CDR3 region has 15 residues. Germline trimming cut 3 bases from V and 4 bases from J; bases unmatched to any gene: 10. CDR3 amino acids: CSASLRRGIPDTQYF. CDR3 DNA sequence: TGCAGTGCTAGTTTGCGCAGGGGGATTCCAGATACGCAGTATTTT.

This chain links TRBV18 with TRBJ1-1; D is ambiguous. The CDR3 consists of 16 residues. V dropped 5 bases and J dropped 5 bases, with 21 bases sitting between them. Germline V gene lookup returns CDR1 KGHSH and CDR2 LQKENI. The CDR3: CASSAYDPTIGTEAFF. CDR3 bases: TGTGCCAGCTCAGCCTACGATCCCACTATCGGGACTGAAGCTTTCTTT.

This rearrangement joins TRBV5-1 to TRBJ2-2, with TRBD1 matching 8 bases. Germline V CDR1 and CDR2: SGHRS, YFSETQ. Unmatched junction bases numbered 9, after V lost 4 bases and J lost 4 bases. The CDR3 is 16 amino acids. CDR3 amino acids: CASSTRTGSGTGELFF. The CDR3, as DNA: TGCGCCAGCAGCACACGGACAGGGTCAGGCACCGGGGAGCTGTTTTTT.

The rearrangement links TRBV3-1 (or the pseudogene TRBV3-2) to TRBJ2-7, with 7 positions matching TRBD2. This CDR3 is built from 14 residues. Trimming at V came to 8 bases and at J to 4 bases, leaving 11 bases not matched to a gene. Germline loops: CDR1 LGHDT, CDR2 YNNKEL (reference sequence). CDR3 protein: CASSPGGEGYEQYF. For the CDR3, the DNA is TGTGCCAGCTCCCCTGGAGGGGAGGGGTACGAGCAGTACTTC.

J is TRBJ2-1 and V is TRBV7-9, with 7 nucleotides matching TRBD2. V was pared by 2 bases and J by 4 bases, with 8 bases of the junction left unmatched. CDR3 length equals 16 residues. Germline CDR1 and CDR2: SEHNR and FQNEAQ (reference sequence). The chain's CDR3 is CASSLSVLAVYNEQFF. Written as DNA, the CDR3 is TGTGCCAGCAGCTTATCGGTGCTAGCGGTATACAATGAGCAGTTCTTC.

This chain connects TRBV3-1 (or the pseudogene TRBV3-2) to TRBJ1-6; D is possibly TRBD1 (5 bases). V gave up 1 base and J gave up 9 bases, with 13 bases separating them. This CDR3 has 15 residues. Germline V gene lookup returns CDR1 LGHDT and CDR2 YNNKEL (reference sequence). The CDR3 sequence: CASSQGRGGGSPLHF. CDR3 in DNA: TGTGCCAGCAGCCAAGGGAGGGGCGGTGGTTCACCCCTCCACTTT.

CDR3 amino acids: CASNPSQGGTEKLFF. The CDR3 DNA reads TGTGCCAGCAACCCTTCACAGGGCGGTACAGAAAAACTGTTTTTT. The rearrangement uses TRBV28 and TRBJ1-4; TRBD1 is a possible D gene (6 bases). The V and J ends lost 7 bases and 8 bases respectively, with 20 bases between them. Per the germline V gene, CDR1 is MDHEN and CDR2 is SYDVKM. CDR3 length: 15 residues. The complete variable domain, with remaining parts taken from reference TRBV28 and TRBJ1-4, reads DVKVTQSSRYLVKRTGEKVFLECVQDMDHENMFWYRQDPGLGLRLIYFSYDVKMKEKGDIPEGYSVSREKKERFSLILESASTNQTSMYLCASNPSQGGTEKLFFGSGTQLSVL.

V usage is TRBV7-9 and J usage is TRBJ1-2; 10 nucleotides agree with TRBD1. The CDR3 totals 14 residues. V lost 3 bases to trimming and J lost 9 bases; unmatched junction nucleotides: 7. Germline values: CDR1 SEHNR, CDR2 FQNEAQ (reference sequence). DNA for the CDR3: TGTGCCAGCAGCTTCGACCGGGACAGGGGTAGCTACACCTTC. Its translation is CASSFDRDRGSYTF.

This chain links TRBV11-2 with TRBJ2-5; D is possibly TRBD1 (6 bases). With 4 bases removed from V and 4 bases from J, the gap between germline ends came to 16 bases. The CDR3 has 15 residues. Germline values: CDR1 SGHAT, CDR2 FQNNGV. This CDR3 is CASSSSRGWGETQYF. The CDR3 coding sequence is TGTGCCAGCAGCTCATCCAGGGGATGGGGAGAGACCCAGTACTTC.

CDR3 region: CASSPSWTDLGYGYTF. The CDR3 region has the DNA TGTGCCAGCAGTCCCTCTTGGACAGATTTGGGCTATGGCTACACCTTC. The chain recombines TRBV27 with TRBJ1-2; TRBD1 might be the D (6 bases). Trimming shortened V by 5 bases and J by 4 bases, and 20 bases separated the two germline ends. Germline V gene lookup returns CDR1 MNHEY and CDR2 SMNVEV (reference sequence). The CDR3 contains 16 residues.

The rearrangement links TRBV10-3 to TRBJ2-7; 10 nucleotides agree with TRBD1. Germline lookup yields CDR1 ENHRY and CDR2 SYGVKD. This CDR3 is built from 14 residues. V gave up 4 bases and J gave up 5 bases; unmatched junction bases: 5. CDR3: CAISARQGADEQYF. The CDR3 DNA follows: TGTGCCATCAGTGCCCGACAGGGGGCAGACGAGCAGTACTTC.

The sample holds one count of this clone. The CDR3 DNA sequence: TGTGCCAGCAGTTTATTTAGCGGGAGAGTCCGCGAGCAGTACTTC. The encoded protein is CASSLFSGRVREQYF. The chain couples TRBV27 to TRBJ2-7; 9 nucleotides agree with TRBD2. Germline trimming cut 1 base from V and 6 bases from J; bases unmatched to any gene: 7. The CDR3 contains 15 residues. From germline, CDR1 is MNHEY and CDR2 SMNVEV (reference sequence).

The J gene is TRBJ2-7, the V gene TRBV5-5; TRBD2 is a possible D gene (5 bases). Trimming pared 3 bases from V and 0 bases from J, leaving 13 bases between. This CDR3 is 15 amino acids long. CDR1 and CDR2 (germline): SGHKS, YYEKEE (reference sequence). The CDR3 sequence: CASSWGFDYSYEQYF. The CDR3 DNA is TGTGCCAGCAGCTGGGGATTTGACTACTCCTACGAGCAGTACTTC.

This sequence joins TRBV28 and TRBJ2-7, with D possibly matching TRBD2 (6 bases). Germline V lookup: CDR1 MDHEN, CDR2 SYDVKM. The CDR3 spans 15 residues. V lost 3 bases to trimming and J lost 6 bases, with 18 bases between them. CDR3 coding DNA: TGTGCCAGCAGTTTGGGTGGAGGGGTCTCGGGCGAGCAGTACTTC. It translates to CASSLGGGVSGEQYF.